A single count supports the clone carrying this TCR beta chain. The germline V gene encodes CDR1 LGHDT and CDR2 YNNKEL (reference sequence). There are 14 residues in the CDR3. The ends were cut back, 0 bases at V and 5 bases at J, with 11 bases in the middle. These data come from a study of blood T cell repertoires in COVID-19. On the study more broadly: From T cells, B-cell-depleted T cells, or PBMCs came the material, which was cDNA or gDNA.

Under the authors' procedure: Estimates of nucleated cell counts were drawn from the amplification of reference gene primers. The data were produced by immunoSEQ multiplex PCR, yet TCRdb's version contains in-frame clones alone and is incomplete. V, J and clone size are those of that table, while D and trimming were read from the DNA. Among more than 85,000 clones listed, about 86% were seen once. The sequenced sample consisted of peripheral blood. This clonotype was sampled from a man aged 45-65 years with COVID-19, enrolled during active disease. The chain has TRBV3-1 (or the pseudogene TRBV3-2) and TRBJ2-7; D unclear. The CDR3 sequence is CASSQDVRGNEQYF. Written as DNA, the CDR3 is TGTGCCAGCAGCCAAGATGTGCGAGGAAACGAGCAGTACTTC.